This T cell receptor beta chain was recorded in a study of T-cell reconstitution after alpha-beta-depleted transplantation in children. Unique molecular identifiers tagged the TCRbeta library. TCRdb processed the PCR reads anew with MiXCR; each CDR3 protein has one entry. This sample has 80,000 to 100,000 distinct CDR3 sequences; less than 25% occur once, and the top ten carry 20% to 25%. This clonotype appeared a few times. The V segment lost 2 bases and the J segment 6 bases; nucleotides outside the gene matches: 5. The CDR3 runs to 16 residues. CDR1 is MDHEN and CDR2 is SYDVKM in the germline V gene.

The receptor's source is a boy between 2 and 10 years old with acute lymphoblastic leukemia, due to receive a stem cell transplant. Sequenced material: PBMCs, taken before TCRalphabeta/CD19-depleted stem cell transplant. This rearrangement joins TRBV28 to TRBJ2-2; 11 bases line up with TRBD2. CDR3 bases: TGTGCCAGCAGTTTAGGGACTAGCGGAGGGTCCGGGGAGCTGTTTTTT. Amino acid sequence: CASSLGTSGGSGELFF.